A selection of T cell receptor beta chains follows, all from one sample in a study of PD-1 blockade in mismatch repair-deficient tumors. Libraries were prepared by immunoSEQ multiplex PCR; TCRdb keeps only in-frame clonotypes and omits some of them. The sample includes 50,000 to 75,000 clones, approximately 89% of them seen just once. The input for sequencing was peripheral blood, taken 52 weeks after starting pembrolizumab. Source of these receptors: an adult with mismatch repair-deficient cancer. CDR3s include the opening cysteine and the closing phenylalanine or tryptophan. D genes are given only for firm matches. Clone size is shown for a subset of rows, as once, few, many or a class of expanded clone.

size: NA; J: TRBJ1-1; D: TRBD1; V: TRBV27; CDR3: CASSAGGLNTEAFF; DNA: TGTGCCAGCAGTGCAGGGGGGTTGAACACTGAAGCTTTCTTT
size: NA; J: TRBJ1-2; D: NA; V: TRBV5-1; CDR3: CASSLAPVRAGYGYTF; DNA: TGCGCCAGCAGCTTGGCCCCGGTCAGGGCCGGCTATGGCTACACCTTC
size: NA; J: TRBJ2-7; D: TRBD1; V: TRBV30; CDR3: CAWSVGRGQYEQYF; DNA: TGTGCCTGGAGTGTGGGAAGGGGGCAATACGAGCAGTACTTC
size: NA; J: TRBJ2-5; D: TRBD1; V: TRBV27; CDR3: CASSLLGGGGEETQYF; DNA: TGTGCCAGCAGTTTGTTAGGGGGCGGTGGGGAAGAGACCCAGTACTTC
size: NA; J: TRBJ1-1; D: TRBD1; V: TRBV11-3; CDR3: CASSPGTGLSTEAFF; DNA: TGTGCCAGCAGCCCTGGGACAGGGCTGAGCACTGAAGCTTTCTTT
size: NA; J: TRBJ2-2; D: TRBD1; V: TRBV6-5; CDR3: CASSRQGWTGELFF; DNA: TGTGCCAGCAGTCGACAGGGATGGACCGGGGAGCTGTTTTTT
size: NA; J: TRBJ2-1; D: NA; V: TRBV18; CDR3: CASSPQNNEQFF; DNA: TGTGCCAGCTCACCACAAAACAATGAGCAGTTCTTC
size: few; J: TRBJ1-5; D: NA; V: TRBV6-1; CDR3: CASSHGYSNQPQHF; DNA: TGTGCCAGCAGTCACGGGTATAGCAATCAGCCCCAGCATTTT
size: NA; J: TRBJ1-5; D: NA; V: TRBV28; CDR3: CASRTGNQPQHF; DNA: TGTGCCAGCAGAACCGGCAATCAGCCCCAGCATTTT
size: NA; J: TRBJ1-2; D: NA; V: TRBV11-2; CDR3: CASSSSGGSGGYTF; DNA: TGTGCCAGCAGCTCCTCGGGGGGGTCTGGTGGCTACACCTTC
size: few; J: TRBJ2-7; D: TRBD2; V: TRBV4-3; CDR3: CASSLTSGKDEQYF; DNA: TGCGCCAGCAGCCTGACTAGCGGGAAGGACGAGCAGTACTTC
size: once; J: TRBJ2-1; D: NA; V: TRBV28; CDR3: CASSLLGNEQFF; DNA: TGTGCCAGCAGTTTATTGGGTAATGAGCAGTTCTTC
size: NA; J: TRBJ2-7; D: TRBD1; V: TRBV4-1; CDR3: CASSQVRTGYGEQYF; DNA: TGCGCCAGCAGCCAAGTACGGACAGGGTACGGGGAGCAGTACTTC
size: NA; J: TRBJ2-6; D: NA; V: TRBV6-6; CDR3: CASSPPGANVLTF; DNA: TGTGCCAGCAGTCCCCCGGGGGCCAACGTCCTGACTTTC
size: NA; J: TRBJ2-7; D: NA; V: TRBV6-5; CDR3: CASSRTWEDEQYF; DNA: TGTGCCAGCAGTCGAACGTGGGAGGACGAGCAGTACTTC
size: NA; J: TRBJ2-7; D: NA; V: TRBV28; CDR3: CASSPDVVRFRYEQYF; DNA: TGTGCCAGCAGTCCCGATGTTGTACGTTTCCGCTACGAGCAGTACTTC
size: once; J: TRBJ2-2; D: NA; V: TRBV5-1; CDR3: CASSLGQYTGELFF; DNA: TGCGCCAGCAGCTTGGGACAGTACACCGGGGAGCTGTTTTTT
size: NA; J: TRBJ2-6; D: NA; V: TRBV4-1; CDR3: CASSHLRGRGANVLTF; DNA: TGCGCCAGCAGCCACTTAAGGGGGAGAGGGGCCAACGTCCTGACTTTC
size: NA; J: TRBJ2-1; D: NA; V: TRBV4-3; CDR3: CASSPLQGTEQFF; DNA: TGCGCCAGCAGCCCACTGCAGGGGACTGAGCAGTTCTTC
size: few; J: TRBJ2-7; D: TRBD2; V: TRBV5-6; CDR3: CASSLPSGRNEQYF; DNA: TGTGCCAGCAGCTTGCCCAGCGGGAGGAACGAGCAGTACTTC
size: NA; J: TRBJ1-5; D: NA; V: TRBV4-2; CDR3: CASSQELGINQPQHF; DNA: TGTGCCAGCAGCCAAGAATTGGGAATCAATCAGCCCCAGCATTTT
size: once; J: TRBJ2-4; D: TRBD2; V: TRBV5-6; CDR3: CASSLWRGSNIQYF; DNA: TGTGCCAGCAGCTTGTGGCGGGGGTCAAACATTCAGTACTTC
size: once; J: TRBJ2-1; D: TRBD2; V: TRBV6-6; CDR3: CASTGTSGAEFF; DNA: TGTGCCAGCACCGGGACTAGCGGGGCTGAGTTCTTC
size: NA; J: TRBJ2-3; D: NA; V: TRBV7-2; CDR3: CASSLNEGLNTQYF; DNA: TGTGCCAGCAGCTTAAACGAGGGGTTGAATACGCAGTATTTT
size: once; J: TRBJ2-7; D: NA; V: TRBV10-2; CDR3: CASRKDLDYEQYF; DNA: TGCGCCAGCAGAAAGGACCTTGACTACGAGCAGTACTTC
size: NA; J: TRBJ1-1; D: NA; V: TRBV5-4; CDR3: CASSLVGGLGTPNAEAFF; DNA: TGTGCCAGCAGCTTGGTAGGGGGTTTAGGTACTCCGAACGCTGAAGCTTTCTTT
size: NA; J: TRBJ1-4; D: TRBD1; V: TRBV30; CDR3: CAWSRGQLNEKLFF; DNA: TGTGCCTGGAGTAGGGGACAGTTAAATGAAAAACTGTTTTTT
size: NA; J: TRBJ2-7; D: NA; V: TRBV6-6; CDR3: CASSYAAGFYEQYF; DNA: TGTGCCAGCAGTTACGCGGCAGGGTTTTACGAGCAGTACTTC
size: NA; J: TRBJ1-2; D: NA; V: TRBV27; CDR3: CASSLRGRGLGGYTF; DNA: TGTGCCAGCAGTTTGAGAGGCAGGGGATTGGGAGGCTACACCTTC
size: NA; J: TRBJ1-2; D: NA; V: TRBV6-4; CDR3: CASRGVRNYGYTF; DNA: TGTGCCAGCAGGGGGGTCCGAAACTATGGCTACACCTTC
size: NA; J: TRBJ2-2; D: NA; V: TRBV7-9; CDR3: CAVTGQGTGELFF; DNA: TGTGCTGTCACAGGGCAGGGCACCGGGGAGCTGTTTTTT
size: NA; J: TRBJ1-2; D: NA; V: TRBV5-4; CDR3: CAVENRVTNYGYTF; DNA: TGTGCCGTAGAAAACAGGGTAACTAACTATGGCTACACCTTC
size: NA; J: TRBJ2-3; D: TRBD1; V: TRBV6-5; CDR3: CASSSDRATDTQYF; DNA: TGTGCCAGCAGTAGCGACAGGGCCACAGATACGCAGTATTTT
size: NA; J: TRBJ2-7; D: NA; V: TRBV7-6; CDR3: CASSHSGQLVHEQYF; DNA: TGTGCCAGCAGCCATTCCGGGCAACTGGTCCACGAGCAGTACTTC
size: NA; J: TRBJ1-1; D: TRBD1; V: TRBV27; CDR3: CASSYSPDRGAFF; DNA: TGTGCCAGCAGTTACTCCCCGGACAGGGGAGCTTTCTTT
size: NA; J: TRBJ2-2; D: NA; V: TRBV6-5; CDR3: CASRERQHRGELFF; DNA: TGTGCCAGCAGGGAACGTCAACATCGCGGGGAGCTGTTTTTT
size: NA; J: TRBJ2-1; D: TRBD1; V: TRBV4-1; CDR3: CASGPTGLNEQFF; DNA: TGCGCCAGCGGTCCGACAGGGTTGAATGAGCAGTTCTTC
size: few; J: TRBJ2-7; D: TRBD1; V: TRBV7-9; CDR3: CASSTHRDRGSEQYF; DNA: TGTGCCAGCAGCACCCACCGGGACAGGGGGTCCGAGCAGTACTTC
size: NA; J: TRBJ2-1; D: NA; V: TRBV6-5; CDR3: CASRGQDKSYNEQFF; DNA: TGTGCCAGCAGAGGTCAGGACAAATCCTACAATGAGCAGTTCTTC
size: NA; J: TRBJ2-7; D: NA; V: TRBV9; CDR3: CASSVGPRADYEQYF; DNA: TGTGCCAGCAGCGTAGGCCCCCGGGCAGATTACGAGCAGTACTTC
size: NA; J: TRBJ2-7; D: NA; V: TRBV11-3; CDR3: CASSSPNRVHEQYF; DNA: TGTGCCAGCAGCTCACCCAACAGGGTCCACGAGCAGTACTTC
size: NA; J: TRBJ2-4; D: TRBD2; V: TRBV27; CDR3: CASSPGTSLIIQYF; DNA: TGTGCCAGCAGTCCCGGGACTAGCTTAATCATTCAGTACTTC
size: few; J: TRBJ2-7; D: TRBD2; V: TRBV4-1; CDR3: CASSRPSGYEQYF; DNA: TGCGCCAGCAGCCGGCCTAGCGGCTACGAGCAGTACTTC
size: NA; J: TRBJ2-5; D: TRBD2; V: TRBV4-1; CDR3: CASSQDRARLAGGPGETQYF; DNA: TGCGCCAGCAGCCAAGATAGGGCGCGACTAGCGGGAGGGCCCGGAGAGACCCAGTACTTC
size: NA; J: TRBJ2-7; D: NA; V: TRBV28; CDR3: CASSPGDPYEQYF; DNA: TGTGCCAGCAGTCCCGGGGACCCCTACGAGCAGTACTTC
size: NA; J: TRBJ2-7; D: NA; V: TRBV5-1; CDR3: CASSLTVSSYEQYF; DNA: TGCGCCAGCAGCTTAACGGTTAGCTCCTACGAGCAGTACTTC